This T cell receptor (beta chain) stems from a study of T-cell memory formation after mild COVID-19 (dated by TCRdb to about 2021). About the full investigation: TCR sequence clusters from the two donors were largely donor specific. In two donors, T-cell clones that expanded and contracted after mild COVID-19 were followed by sequencing TCRalpha and TCRbeta repertoires longitudinally. Two young, previously healthy adult volunteers made up the cohort, one male and one female. Points the paper makes about the study in general: Only a couple of mild cases were covered in the study, and larger cohorts including severe cases with pre-infection samples were considered necessary. Contracting CD4+ clones turned up mainly in the CM and EM memory subsets, whereas EMRA was where CD8+ clones were enriched. The second-wave clones that peaked on day 37 were not confirmed to be SARS-CoV-2 specific. Some responding clones were detected in pre-infection memory, which suggested that pre-existing cross-reactive memory T cells had joined the SARS-CoV-2 response. Clones contracting from day 15 to 85 had balanced CD4/CD8 phenotypes, while a second wave expanding from day 15 to 37 was biased towards CD4+.

With respect to this clonotype: This clone's antigen is unknown. No much larger clone is present one base from it, and per-base qualities are unavailable.

The CDR3 numbers 16 residues from cysteine through phenylalanine. The sequence is cut down to CDR3 DNA, 48 bases in frame from base 1. Trimming costs V 1 base and J 1 base, and their ends lie 14 bases apart. CDR1 is given as SGHRS and CDR2 as YFSETQ, both from the germline V gene. The reads were generated on an Illumina NovaSeq 6000. TCRalpha and TCRbeta cDNA libraries were constructed by 5'RACE with constant-segment primers, with sample barcodes and unique molecular identifiers being introduced. RNA was extracted from every sample with Trizol reagent. Amplification of the libraries took two PCR steps, and the second step added a second sample barcode plus Illumina TruSeq adapters. The libraries were sequenced on an Illumina NovaSeq using 2 x 150 bp paired-end reads. As for the original processing: With migec v1.2.7, reads were demultiplexed and then collapsed into UMI-guided consensus sequences. Using mixcr v2.1.11, UMI consensuses were aligned to TRA and TRB V and J templates and then assembled into clonotypes. Expanded or contracted clonotypes were those called significant by both edgeR and NoisET, with noise models trained on biological replicates. For edgeR calls, a false discovery rate-adjusted p below 0.01 and a log2 fold-change threshold of 1 were applied. As an exploratory analysis of dynamics, max-normalized trajectories of the 1000 most abundant clonotypes were examined by PCA with hierarchical clustering. Separately sequenced CD4+ and CD8+ repertoires were used to assign the CD4 or CD8 phenotype of responding clones. TCRdb took the public reads, trimmed them with fastp at Q25, ran MiXCR for clone calling and kept in-frame beta chains. Each entry merges the rows of one CDR3 protein and shows their most common DNA and genes. Clone size and V and J calls follow TCRdb, not the original study. This sample is represented by 400,000 to 500,000 distinct CDR3 sequences; 20% to 25% of them were singletons. 8.5% to 10% of the sample is in the top ten clones.

Ficoll-Paque density gradient centrifugation was the method used to isolate PBMCs. Recombination joined TRBV5-1 with TRBJ1-1; the D gene cannot be named for sure. The TCR originated in an adult woman who had mild COVID-19 (a few samples of this study predate the infection). The sample titles of this study are shuffled in the database, so cell type and time point are left out; the donor was told from shared clones. The sample comprised PBMCs or a T cell subset sorted from them (not recorded which). The sequenced DNA: TGCGCCAGCAGCTTGTCTGGCTTAGGAACGAACACTGAAGCTTTCTTT. It is translated as CASSLSGLGTNTEAFF. This CDR3, with the reference TRBV5-1 and TRBJ1-1 proteins standing in past its ends, gives the full variable domain KAGVTQTPRYLIKTRGQQVTLSCSPISGHRSVSWYQQTPGQGLQFLFEYFSETQRNKGNFPGRFSGRQFSNSRSEMNVSTLELGDSALYLCASSLSGLGTNTEAFFGQGTRLTVV.